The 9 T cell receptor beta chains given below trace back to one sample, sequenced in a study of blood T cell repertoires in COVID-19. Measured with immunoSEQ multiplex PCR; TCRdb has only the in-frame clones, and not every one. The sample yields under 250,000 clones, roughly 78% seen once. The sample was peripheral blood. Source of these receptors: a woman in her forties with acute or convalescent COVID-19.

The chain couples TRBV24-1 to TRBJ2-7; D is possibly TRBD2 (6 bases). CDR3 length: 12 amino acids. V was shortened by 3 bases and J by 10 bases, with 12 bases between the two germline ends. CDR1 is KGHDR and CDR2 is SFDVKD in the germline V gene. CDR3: CATSDPWRVQYF. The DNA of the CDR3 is TGTGCCACCAGTGATCCCTGGAGGGTTCAGTACTTC.

CDR3 in DNA: TGTGCCAGTTCCTATGGGTCCGGACTCCCAGATACGCAGTATTTT. Encoded protein: CASSYGSGLPDTQYF. This chain joins TRBV19 and TRBJ2-3; a weak D match, TRBD2 (5 bases). CDR1 is LNHDA, CDR2 SQIVND, per germline (reference sequence). The CDR3 spans 15 residues. V was pared by 8 bases and J by 4 bases, with 19 bases between.

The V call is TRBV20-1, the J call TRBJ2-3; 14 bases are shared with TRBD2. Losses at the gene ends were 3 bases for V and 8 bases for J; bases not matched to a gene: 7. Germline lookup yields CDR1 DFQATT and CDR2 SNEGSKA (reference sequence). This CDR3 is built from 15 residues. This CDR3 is CSASGTSGSWGTQYF. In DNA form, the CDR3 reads TGCAGTGCTAGTGGGACTAGCGGGAGTTGGGGTACGCAGTATTTT.

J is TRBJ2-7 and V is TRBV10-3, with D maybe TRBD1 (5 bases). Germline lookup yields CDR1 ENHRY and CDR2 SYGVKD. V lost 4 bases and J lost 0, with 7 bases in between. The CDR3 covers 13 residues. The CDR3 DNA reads TGTGCCATCAGTGGGGGCGACTCCTACGAGCAGTACTTC. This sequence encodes CAISGGDSYEQYF.

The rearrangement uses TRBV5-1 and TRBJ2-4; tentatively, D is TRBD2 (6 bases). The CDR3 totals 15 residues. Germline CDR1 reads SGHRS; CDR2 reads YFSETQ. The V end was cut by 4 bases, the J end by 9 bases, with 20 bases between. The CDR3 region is CASSMTSPPSGIQYF. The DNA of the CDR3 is TGCGCCAGCAGCATGACTAGTCCGCCTTCCGGCATTCAGTACTTC.

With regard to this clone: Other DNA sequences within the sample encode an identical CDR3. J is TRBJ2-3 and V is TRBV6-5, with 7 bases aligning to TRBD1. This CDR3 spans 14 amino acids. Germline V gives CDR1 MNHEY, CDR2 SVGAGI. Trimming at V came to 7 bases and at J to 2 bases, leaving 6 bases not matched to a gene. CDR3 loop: CASTAGGSTDTQYF. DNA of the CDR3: TGTGCCAGCACCGCAGGGGGATCCACAGATACGCAGTATTTT.

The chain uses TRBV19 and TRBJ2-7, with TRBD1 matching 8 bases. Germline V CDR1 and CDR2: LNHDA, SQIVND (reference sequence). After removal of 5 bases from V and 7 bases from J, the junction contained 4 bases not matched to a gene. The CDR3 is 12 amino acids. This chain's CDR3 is CASSADRGEQYF. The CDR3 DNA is TGTGCCAGTAGTGCCGACAGGGGTGAGCAGTACTTC.

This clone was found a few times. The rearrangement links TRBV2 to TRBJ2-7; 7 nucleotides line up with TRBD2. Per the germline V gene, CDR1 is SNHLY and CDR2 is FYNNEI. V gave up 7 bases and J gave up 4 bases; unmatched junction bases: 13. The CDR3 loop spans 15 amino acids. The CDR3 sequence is CASTESGMSYYEQYF. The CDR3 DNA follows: TGTGCCAGCACCGAGAGCGGGATGAGCTATTACGAGCAGTACTTC.

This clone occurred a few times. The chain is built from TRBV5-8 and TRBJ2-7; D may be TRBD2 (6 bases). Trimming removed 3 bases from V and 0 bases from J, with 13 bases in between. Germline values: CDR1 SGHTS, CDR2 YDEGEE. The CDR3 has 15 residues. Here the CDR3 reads CASSWGDFSSYEQYF. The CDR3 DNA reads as TGTGCCAGCAGCTGGGGGGACTTTAGCTCCTACGAGCAGTACTTC.